The sequence of this TCR beta chain was determined in a study of PD-1 blockade in classical Hodgkin lymphoma. Overall study: Patients were given intravenous nivolumab, 3 mg/kg, every 2 weeks. Regarding the study as a whole: Patients who responded completely had about the same baseline diversity as newly diagnosed patients.

Time point specified: cycle 4 day 1 (C4D1), after 6 weeks of nivolumab. Relapse after autologous stem cell transplantation occurred in every patient, and brentuximab vedotin exposure varied. Researchers report purifying CD4+ T cells from thawed PBMCs by magnetic negative selection. Of note for this clone: The antigen is undetermined.

In germline, CDR1 is SNHLY, CDR2 FYNNEI. V lost 5 bases and J 1 base, leaving 15 bases between the germline ends. The CDR3 sequence is 16 residues long. Measured with immunoSEQ multiplex PCR; TCRdb has only the in-frame clones, and not every one. The data show approximately 31,000 clones, 80% to 90% seen once. The sequences come from CD4+ T cells from blood, collected before the fourth cycle of nivolumab. The receptor comes from a human donor with classical Hodgkin lymphoma. V gene TRBV2 combines with J gene TRBJ1-5; a possible D gene is TRBD1 (5 bases). In DNA, the CDR3 is TGTGCCAGCAGTCTGACAGAGACTTCAAGCAATCAGCCCCAGCATTTT. This sequence encodes CASSLTETSSNQPQHF.